This T cell receptor beta chain was recovered during a study of T cells and copy number aberrations in small-cell lung cancer (dated by TCRdb to the early 2020s). Some background on the complete study: Whole-exome sequencing of the same tumor regions was paired with TCR repertoire sequencing so that T cell metrics could be related to mutations and copy number aberrations. Tumor TCR data were available for 16 to 20 patients, and TCR data from both tumor and normal tissue were available for about 13 patients. The study at large found these results: Tumors had lower T-cell density, richness and clonality than adjacent lung tissue, but the difference in density was not significant. Because surgical resection is uncommon in small-cell lung cancer, the study was limited by a small sample size, and the findings need validation. All specimens were formalin-fixed paraffin-embedded tissue, which is known to introduce sequencing artifacts.

The immunoSEQ hsTCRB Kit was used with multiplexed V- and J-gene primers to amplify TCR-beta CDR3 regions from genomic DNA. Unique DNA barcodes were added in a second PCR, and the samples were pooled together with one negative control and one positive control. Sequencing of the pooled TCR-beta libraries was performed on an Illumina MiSeq using a 150-cycle paired-end protocol. The authors processed their data as follows. Adaptive Biotechnologies processed the raw sequencing data into a report containing normalized, annotated TCR-beta repertoires. T-cell density was calculated by normalizing TCR-beta templates to usable DNA, with usable DNA estimated through amplification of housekeeping genes. Richness was the count of unique rearrangements, and clonality was defined as 1 minus Pielou's evenness. TCRdb retrieved this table from immuneACCESS and kept in-frame rearrangements only. Not all clones are present; in checked studies, unresolved V genes account for under half, and no reason is known for the remainder. V, J and clone size were drawn from that table, and D and trimming were deduced from the DNA. The sample data list roughly 8,900 clones, and roughly 85% of these were observed just once. Roughly a third of the sample lies in the top ten.

The germline V gene specifies MNHNS as CDR1 and SASEGT as CDR2. The CDR3 has 14 amino acids, counting the end cysteine and phenylalanine. The sequence is cut down to CDR3 DNA, 42 bases in frame from base 1. V is cut by 3 bases and J by 0 bases, and the space between the germline ends is 8 bases. With respect to this clone: No antigen is known for it. Base quality data are lacking; no much larger clone is found one base away.

The donors were limited-stage small-cell lung cancer patients who had surgical resection in Hangzhou, China, between about 2008 and 2021. All donors had upfront surgery without preoperative chemotherapy or radiotherapy, and none received immunotherapy before or after surgery. All 19 patients in the sequenced cohort were smokers or heavy second-hand smokers. Adjacent normal lung was collected at least 2 cm from the tumor margin and was morphologically confirmed by two pathologists to be free of malignant cells. To characterize T cell repertoire heterogeneity, the study applied multi-region TCR-beta sequencing to resected limited-stage small-cell lung cancers and to tumor-adjacent lung tissue. The AllPrep DNA/RNA FFPE Kit (Qiagen) was used to extract genomic DNA from the FFPE tissue.

This sequence was found in a man between 60 and 75 years old with small cell lung cancer. The V and J genes are TRBV6-1 and TRBJ1-1; the D gene is perhaps TRBD1, from 5 matching bases. Sequencing input: normal tissue next to the tumor. The DNA sequence is given as TGTGCCAGCAGTGATAGGGGTTTGAACACTGAAGCTTTCTTT. It codes for CASSDRGLNTEAFF.